Described below is a single T cell receptor (beta chain) sequence and its context. This entry comes from a study of cytotoxic CD8 clonotypes in ibrutinib-treated CLL. From germline, CDR1 is SNHLY and CDR2 FYNNEI. The V end lost 3 bases, the J end lost 1 base, and 21 bases lay between the germline ends. This CDR3 is built from 18 residues. Sequenced by immunoSEQ multiplex PCR; TCRdb stores in-frame clones only, minus some. The sample lists some 150,000 clones, around 77% seen once, with 25% to 30% in the top ten. Sequenced here: PBMCs, sampled after 12 months of ibrutinib treatment. This TCR was recovered from a human donor with chronic lymphocytic leukemia. The J gene is TRBJ1-1, the V gene TRBV2; no clear D gene. CDR3 bases: TGTGCCAGCAGTGATCCTAAGGTCGGCCGGGCGCCGAACACTGAAGCTTTCTTT. Its translation is CASSDPKVGRAPNTEAFF.